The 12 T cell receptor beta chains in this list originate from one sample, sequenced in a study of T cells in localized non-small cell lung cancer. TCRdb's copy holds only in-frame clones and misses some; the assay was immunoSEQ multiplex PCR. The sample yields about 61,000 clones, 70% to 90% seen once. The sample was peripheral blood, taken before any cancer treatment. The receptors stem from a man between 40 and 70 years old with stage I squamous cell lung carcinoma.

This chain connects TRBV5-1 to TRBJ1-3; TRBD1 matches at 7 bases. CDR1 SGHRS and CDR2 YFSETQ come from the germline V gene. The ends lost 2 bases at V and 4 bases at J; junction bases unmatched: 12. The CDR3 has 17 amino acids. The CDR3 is CASSFGVLTGYGNTIYF. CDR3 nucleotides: TGCGCCAGCAGCTTTGGGGTCTTGACAGGGTACGGAAACACCATATATTTT.

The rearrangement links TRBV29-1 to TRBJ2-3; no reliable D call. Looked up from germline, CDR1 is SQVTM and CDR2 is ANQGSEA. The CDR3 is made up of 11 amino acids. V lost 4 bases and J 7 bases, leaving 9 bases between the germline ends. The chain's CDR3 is CSVGEGNTQYF. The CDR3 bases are TGCAGCGTTGGCGAAGGGAATACGCAGTATTTT.

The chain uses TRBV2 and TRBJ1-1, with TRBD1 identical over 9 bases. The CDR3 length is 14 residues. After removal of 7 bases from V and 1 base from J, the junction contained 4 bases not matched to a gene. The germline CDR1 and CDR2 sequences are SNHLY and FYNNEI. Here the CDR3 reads CASTWTGANTEAFF. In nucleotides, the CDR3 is TGTGCCAGCACCTGGACAGGGGCGAACACTGAAGCTTTCTTT.

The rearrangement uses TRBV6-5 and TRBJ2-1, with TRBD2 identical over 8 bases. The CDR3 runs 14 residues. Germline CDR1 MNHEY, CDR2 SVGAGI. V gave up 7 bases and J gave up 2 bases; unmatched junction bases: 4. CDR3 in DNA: TGTGCCAGCAAAACGGGACTAGCCTACAATGAGCAGTTCTTC. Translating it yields CASKTGLAYNEQFF.

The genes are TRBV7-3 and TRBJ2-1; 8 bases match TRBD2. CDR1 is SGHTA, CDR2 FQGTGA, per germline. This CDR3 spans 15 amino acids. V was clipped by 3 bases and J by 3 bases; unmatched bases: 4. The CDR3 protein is CASSFGAGGYNEQFF. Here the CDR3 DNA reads TGTGCCAGCAGCTTTGGTGCGGGAGGCTACAATGAGCAGTTCTTC.

The CDR3 reads CASSSADRGFYEQYF. In DNA form, the CDR3 reads TGTGCCAGCAGTTCAGCCGACAGGGGCTTCTACGAGCAGTACTTC. The rearrangement joins TRBV7-9 to TRBJ2-7; 8 bases map to TRBD1. The CDR3 extends over 15 amino acids. J gave up 3 bases and V 6 bases, and 10 bases lay outside the gene matches. CDR1 and CDR2 (germline): SEHNR, FQNEAQ (reference sequence).

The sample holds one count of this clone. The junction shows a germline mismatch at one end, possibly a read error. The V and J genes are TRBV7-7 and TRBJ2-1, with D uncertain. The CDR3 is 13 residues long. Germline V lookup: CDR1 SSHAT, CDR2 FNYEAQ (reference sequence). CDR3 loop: CASSPLLGNEQFF. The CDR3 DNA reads TGTGCTAGCAGCCCGCTACTGGGCAATGAGCAGTTCTTC. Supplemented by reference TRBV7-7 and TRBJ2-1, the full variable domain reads GAGVSQSPRYKVTKRGQDVTLRCDPISSHATLYWYQQALGQGPEFLTYFNYEAQPDKSGLPSDRFSAERPEGSISTLTIQRTEQRDSAMYRCASSPLLGNEQFFGPGTRLTVL.

The DNA for the CDR3 is TGTGCCAGTGGGGGGTCCTTCAATAGCAATCAGCCCCAGCATTTT. The encoded protein is CASGGSFNSNQPQHF. This chain connects TRBV19 to TRBJ1-5, with a tentative D call TRBD1 (5 bases). The CDR3 sequence is 15 residues long. Trimming removed 8 bases at V and 0 bases at J, with 14 bases between. CDR1 is LNHDA and CDR2 is SQIVND in the germline V gene (reference sequence).

CDR3 in DNA: TGTGCCAGCAGCGTAGCAAGGTCTTCCTACAATGAGCAGTTCTTC. Protein: CASSVARSSYNEQFF. The chain links TRBV9 to TRBJ2-1, with D unresolved. The CDR3 length is 15 residues. The V gene lost 0 bases and the J gene lost 1 base, with 8 bases spanning the gap. In germline, CDR1 is SGDLS, CDR2 YYNGEE.

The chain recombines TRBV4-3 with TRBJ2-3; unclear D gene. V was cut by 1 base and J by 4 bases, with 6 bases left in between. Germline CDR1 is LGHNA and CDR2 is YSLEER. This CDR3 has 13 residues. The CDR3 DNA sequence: TGCGCCAGCAGCCAAGGGTACTCAGATACGCAGTATTTT. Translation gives CASSQGYSDTQYF.

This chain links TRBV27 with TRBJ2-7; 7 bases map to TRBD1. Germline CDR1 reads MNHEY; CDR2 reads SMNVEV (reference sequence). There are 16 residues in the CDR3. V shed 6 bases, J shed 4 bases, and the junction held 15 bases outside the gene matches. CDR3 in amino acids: CASSQLLGGMGYEQYF. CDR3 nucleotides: TGTGCCAGCAGCCAACTATTAGGGGGCATGGGGTACGAGCAGTACTTC.

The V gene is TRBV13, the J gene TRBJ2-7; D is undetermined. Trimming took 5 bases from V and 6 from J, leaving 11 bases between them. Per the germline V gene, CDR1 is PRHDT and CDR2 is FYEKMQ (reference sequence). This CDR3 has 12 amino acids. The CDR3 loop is CASSPLVREQYF. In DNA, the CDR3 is TGTGCCAGCAGCCCCCTCGTTCGCGAGCAGTACTTC.